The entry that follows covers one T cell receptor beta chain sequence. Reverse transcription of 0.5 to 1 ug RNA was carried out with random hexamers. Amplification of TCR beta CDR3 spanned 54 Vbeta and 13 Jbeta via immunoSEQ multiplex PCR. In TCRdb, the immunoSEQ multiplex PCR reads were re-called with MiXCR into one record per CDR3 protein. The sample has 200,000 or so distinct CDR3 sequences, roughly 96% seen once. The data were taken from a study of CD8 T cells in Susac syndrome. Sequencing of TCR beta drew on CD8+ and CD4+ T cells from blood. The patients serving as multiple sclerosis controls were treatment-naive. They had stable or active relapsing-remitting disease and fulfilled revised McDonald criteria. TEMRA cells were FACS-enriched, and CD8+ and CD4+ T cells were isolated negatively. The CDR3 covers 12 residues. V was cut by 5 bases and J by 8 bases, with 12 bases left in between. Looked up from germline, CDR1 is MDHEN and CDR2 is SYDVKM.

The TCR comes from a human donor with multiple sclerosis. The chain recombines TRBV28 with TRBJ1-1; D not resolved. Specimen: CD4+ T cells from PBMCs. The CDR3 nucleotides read TGTGCCAGCAGTGGTAGGGTCATCGAAGCTTTCTTT. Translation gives CASSGRVIEAFF.